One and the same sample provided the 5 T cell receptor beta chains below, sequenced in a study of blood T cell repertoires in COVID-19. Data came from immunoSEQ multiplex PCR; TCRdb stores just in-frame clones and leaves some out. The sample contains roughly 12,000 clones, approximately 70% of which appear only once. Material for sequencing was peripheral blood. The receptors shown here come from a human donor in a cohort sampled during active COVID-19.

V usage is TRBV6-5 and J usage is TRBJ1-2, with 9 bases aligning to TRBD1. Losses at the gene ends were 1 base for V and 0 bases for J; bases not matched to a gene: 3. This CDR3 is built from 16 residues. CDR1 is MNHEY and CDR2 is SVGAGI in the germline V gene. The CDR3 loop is CASSYWGQGPNYGYTF. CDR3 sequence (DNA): TGTGCCAGCAGTTACTGGGGACAGGGCCCTAACTATGGCTACACCTTC.

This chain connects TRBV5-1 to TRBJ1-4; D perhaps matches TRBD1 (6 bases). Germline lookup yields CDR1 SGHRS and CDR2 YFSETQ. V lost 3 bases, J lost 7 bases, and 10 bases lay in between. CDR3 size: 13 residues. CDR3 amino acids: CASSSQGSEKLFF. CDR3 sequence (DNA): TGCGCCAGCAGCTCACAGGGTTCTGAAAAACTGTTTTTT.

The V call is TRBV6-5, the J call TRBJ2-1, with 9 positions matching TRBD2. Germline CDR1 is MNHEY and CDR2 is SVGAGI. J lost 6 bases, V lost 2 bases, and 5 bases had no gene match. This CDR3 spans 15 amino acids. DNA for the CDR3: TGTGCCAGCAGTTACGTCCAGCGGGGGGCCAATGAGCAGTTCTTC. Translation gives CASSYVQRGANEQFF.

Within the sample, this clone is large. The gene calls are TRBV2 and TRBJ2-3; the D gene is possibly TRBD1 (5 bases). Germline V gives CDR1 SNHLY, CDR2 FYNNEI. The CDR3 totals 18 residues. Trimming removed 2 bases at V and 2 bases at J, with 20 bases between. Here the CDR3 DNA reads TGTGCCAGCAGTGAAATCGGTTTCAGGGCGGACACCACAGATACGCAGTATTTT. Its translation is CASSEIGFRADTTDTQYF. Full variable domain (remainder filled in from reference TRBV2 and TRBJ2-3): EPEVTQTPSHQVTQMGQEVILRCVPISNHLYFYWYRQILGQKVEFLVSFYNNEISEKSEIFDDQFSVERPDGSNFTLKIRSTKLEDSAMYFCASSEIGFRADTTDTQYFGPGTRLTVL.

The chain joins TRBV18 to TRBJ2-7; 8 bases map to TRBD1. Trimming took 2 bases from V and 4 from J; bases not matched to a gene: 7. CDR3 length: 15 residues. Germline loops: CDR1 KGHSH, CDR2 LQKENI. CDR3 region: CASSPVAGGAYEQYF. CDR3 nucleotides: TGTGCCAGCTCACCAGTAGCAGGGGGCGCGTACGAGCAGTACTTC.